The clone carrying this T cell receptor (beta chain) is a singleton in its sample. V lost 0 bases, J lost 0 bases, and 1 base stayed unmatched. Germline assignment: CDR1 MNHEY and CDR2 SVGAGI. The length of the CDR3 is 15 residues. TCRdb's copy holds only in-frame clones and misses some; the assay was immunoSEQ multiplex PCR. The sample gives over 85,000 clones, under 95% of which show up once; around 2.3% is in the top ten. This sample is part of a study of control samples from healthy donors and cancer patients. The sequenced material came from blood. The chain combines TRBV6-5 with TRBJ1-2; 7 positions match TRBD1. This clonotype was obtained from a woman between 18 and 29 years old in good health. The CDR3 sequence: CASSYSGQSNYGYTF. The DNA for the CDR3 is TGTGCCAGCAGTTACTCGGGACAGTCTAACTATGGCTACACCTTC.